This T cell receptor beta chain was sequenced during a study of cytomegalovirus exposure and HLA in healthy donors. Study-level results: Cytomegalovirus-associated TCR beta chains were listed, numbering 164. The majority of TCR sequences were rare, yet some public TCRs appeared in many donors. Sequencing depth roughly uniform across donors was assumed in presence/absence analyses. The study carried out a later analysis of TCR beta sequences. It associated 16,951 of them with specific HLA alleles at a false discovery rate of 0.05.

Germline V gives CDR1 SGHAT, CDR2 FQNNGV. Trimming cost V 7 bases and J 7 bases; bases outside gene matches: 14. The CDR3 covers 16 residues. Both 60 Vbeta primers and 13 Jbeta primers went into the PCR. The method was immunoSEQ multiplex PCR; TCRdb's version includes in-frame clones alone and lacks a portion of them. The sample carries 110,000 to 150,000 clones, around three quarters recorded once. Regarding this clone: Its specificity is not known.

Material: PBMCs. This receptor was obtained from a woman aged 40-49 years in good health and CMV-seronegative. The genes are TRBV11-2 and TRBJ1-4; TRBD1 matches at 8 bases. The CDR3 sequence is CASTPYPGQGIEKLFF. The CDR3 DNA sequence: TGTGCCAGCACCCCATACCCCGGACAGGGTATTGAAAAACTGTTTTTT.